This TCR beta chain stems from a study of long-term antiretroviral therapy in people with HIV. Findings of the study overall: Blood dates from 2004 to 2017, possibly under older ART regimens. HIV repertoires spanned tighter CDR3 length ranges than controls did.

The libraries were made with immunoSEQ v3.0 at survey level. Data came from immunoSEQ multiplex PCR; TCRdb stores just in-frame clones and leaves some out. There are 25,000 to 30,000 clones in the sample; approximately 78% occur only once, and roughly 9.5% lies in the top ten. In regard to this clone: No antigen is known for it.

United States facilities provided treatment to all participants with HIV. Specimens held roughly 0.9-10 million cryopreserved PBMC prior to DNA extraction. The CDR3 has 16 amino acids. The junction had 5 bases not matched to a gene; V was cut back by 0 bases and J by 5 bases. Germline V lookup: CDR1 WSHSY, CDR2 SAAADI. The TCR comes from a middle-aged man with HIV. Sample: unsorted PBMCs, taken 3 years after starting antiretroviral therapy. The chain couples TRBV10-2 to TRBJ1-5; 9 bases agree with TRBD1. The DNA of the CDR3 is TGCGCCAGCAGTGAGTCCGGGACAGGGTTCGATCAGCCCCAGCATTTT. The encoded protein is CASSESGTGFDQPQHF.